This T cell receptor (beta chain) emerged from a study of blood T cell repertoires in COVID-19. Study-level background: Donors in the United States, Italy and Spain gave samples during acute or convalescent COVID-19. From T cells, B-cell-depleted T cells, or PBMCs came the material, which was cDNA or gDNA.

CDR1 is KGHDR, CDR2 SFDVKD, per germline. The CDR3 has 13 amino acids. V shed 5 bases and J shed 5 bases, with 12 bases lying between them. Some clones are missing from TCRdb's copy, which holds only in-frame ones; the method was immunoSEQ multiplex PCR. The sample carries hundreds of thousands of clones, about 90% recorded once. The participants were between roughly 18 and 89 years old and came from some 23 US areas. The study assigned cohorts using participant-reported clinical history. Material: PBMCs or T cells enriched from blood (not recorded which). The gene calls are TRBV24-1 and TRBJ2-7; D is perhaps TRBD2 (6 bases). This TCR was sampled from a young woman who had recovered from COVID-19. The CDR3 is CATSVGEAHEQYF. The CDR3 coding sequence is TGTGCCACCAGTGTCGGGGAGGCTCACGAGCAGTACTTC.